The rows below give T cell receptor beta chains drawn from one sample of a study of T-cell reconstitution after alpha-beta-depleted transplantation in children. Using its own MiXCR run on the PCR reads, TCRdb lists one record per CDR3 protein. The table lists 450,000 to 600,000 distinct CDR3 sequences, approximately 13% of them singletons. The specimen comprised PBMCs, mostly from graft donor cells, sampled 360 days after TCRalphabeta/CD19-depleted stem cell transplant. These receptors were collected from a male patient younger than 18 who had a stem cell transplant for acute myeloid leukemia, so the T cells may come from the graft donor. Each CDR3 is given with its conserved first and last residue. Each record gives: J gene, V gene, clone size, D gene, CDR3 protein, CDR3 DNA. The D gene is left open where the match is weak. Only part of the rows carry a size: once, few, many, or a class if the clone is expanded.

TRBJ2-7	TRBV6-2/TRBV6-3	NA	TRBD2	CASSPGTSGVLRF	TGTGCCAGCAGCCCAGGGACTAGCGGGGTGTTACGCTTC
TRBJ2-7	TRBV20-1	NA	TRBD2	CSPLESSGGYEQYF	TGCAGCCCCCTCGAGAGTAGCGGGGGCTACGAGCAGTACTTC
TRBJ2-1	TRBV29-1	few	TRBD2	CSVGSGGNEQFF	TGCAGCGTTGGTTCGGGGGGGAATGAGCAGTTCTTC
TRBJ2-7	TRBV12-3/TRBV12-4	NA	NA	CASGRSQNYEQYF	TGTGCCAGCGGGAGGAGTCAGAACTACGAGCAGTACTTC
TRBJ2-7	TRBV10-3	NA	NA	CAVNMDRGYEQYF	TGTGCCGTGAACATGGATCGGGGGTACGAGCAGTACTTC
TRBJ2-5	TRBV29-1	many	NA	CSVRSTQETQYF	TGCAGCGTTCGGAGTACCCAAGAGACCCAGTACTTC
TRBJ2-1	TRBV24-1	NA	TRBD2	CATSEPSGSSYNEQFF	TGTGCCACCAGTGAACCCAGCGGGAGCTCCTACAATGAGCAGTTCTTC
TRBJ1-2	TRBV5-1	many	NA	CASSPAANYGYTF	TGCGCCAGCAGCCCGGCTGCAAACTATGGCTACACCTTC
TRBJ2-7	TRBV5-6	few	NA	CASGTSRYEQYF	TGTGCCAGCGGGACTTCCCGATACGAGCAGTACTTC
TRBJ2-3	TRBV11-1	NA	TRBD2	CASSLISGSLLSADTQYF	TGTGCCAGCAGCTTAATCAGCGGGAGTTTGTTATCGGCAGATACGCAGTATTTT
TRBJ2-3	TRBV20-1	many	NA	CSALKWDDTQYF	TGCAGTGCCCTTAAATGGGACGATACGCAGTATTTT
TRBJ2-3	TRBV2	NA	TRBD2	CASRPEKEREVADTQYF	TGTGCCAGCCGCCCTGAAAAAGAGCGGGAGGTGGCAGATACGCAGTATTTT
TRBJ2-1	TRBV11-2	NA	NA	CASSFGLLSYNEQFF	TGTGCCAGCAGCTTTGGGCTACTCTCCTACAATGAGCAGTTCTTC
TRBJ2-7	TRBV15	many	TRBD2	CATSRGLAGYEQYF	TGTGCCACCAGCAGGGGACTAGCGGGCTACGAGCAGTACTTC
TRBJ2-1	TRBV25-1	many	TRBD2	CASIAGVVDEQFF	TGTGCCAGCATAGCGGGAGTGGTCGATGAGCAGTTCTTC
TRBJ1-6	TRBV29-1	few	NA	CSVEDGGSGSPLHF	TGCAGCGTTGAAGACGGAGGGAGTGGCTCACCCCTCCACTTT
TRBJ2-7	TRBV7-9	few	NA	CASSLREKPYEQYF	TGTGCCAGCAGCTTACGGGAGAAACCCTACGAGCAGTACTTC
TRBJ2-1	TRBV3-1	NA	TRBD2	CASSQVTSGRLEQFF	TGTGCCAGCAGCCAAGTAACTAGCGGGAGGTTAGAGCAGTTCTTC
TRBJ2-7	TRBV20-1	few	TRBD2	CSASTSGFYEQYF	TGCAGTGCTTCAACTAGCGGGTTTTACGAGCAGTACTTC
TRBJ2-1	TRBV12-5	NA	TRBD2	CASGLASRGGGRTEQFF	TGTGCTAGTGGTTTGGCATCCAGAGGTGGCGGGAGGACCGAGCAGTTCTTC
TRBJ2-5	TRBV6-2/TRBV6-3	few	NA	CATDRGNQETQYF	TGTGCCACCGACCGAGGGAACCAAGAGACCCAGTACTTC
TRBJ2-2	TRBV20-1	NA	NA	CSARGTFNTGELFF	TGCAGTGCTAGAGGGACTTTTAACACCGGGGAGCTGTTTTTT
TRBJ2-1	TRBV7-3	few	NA	CASSAAWGHEQFF	TGTGCCAGCAGCGCGGCCTGGGGCCATGAGCAGTTCTTC
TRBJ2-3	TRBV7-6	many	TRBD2	CASSLTLLAGADTQYF	TGTGCCAGCAGCTTAACTCTTCTAGCGGGGGCGGATACGCAGTATTTT
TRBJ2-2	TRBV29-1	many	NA	CSVGKLDGELFF	TGCAGCGTGGGGAAGTTAGACGGGGAGCTGTTTTTT
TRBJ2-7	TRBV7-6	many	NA	CASSLGRANRYEQYF	TGTGCCAGCAGCTTAGGGCGGGCTAACCGCTACGAGCAGTACTTC
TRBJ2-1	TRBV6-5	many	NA	CASSGSRDGEQFF	TGTGCCAGCAGTGGCTCGAGGGACGGTGAGCAGTTCTTC
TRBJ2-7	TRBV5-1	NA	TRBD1	CASSLGQGAPFEQYF	TGCGCCAGCAGCTTGGGGCAGGGGGCGCCGTTCGAGCAGTACTTC
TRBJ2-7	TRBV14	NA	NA	CASSQDLTSSREQYF	TGTGCCAGCAGCCAAGACCTGACTAGTTCACGCGAGCAGTACTTC
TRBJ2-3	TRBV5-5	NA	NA	CASSSTSRVDTQYF	TGTGCCAGCAGCTCGACCTCGAGGGTAGATACGCAGTATTTT
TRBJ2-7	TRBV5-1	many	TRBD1	CASSLLTGGSYEQYF	TGCGCCAGCAGCCTACTTACAGGGGGCTCCTACGAGCAGTACTTC
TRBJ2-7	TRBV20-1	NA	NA	CSDRRGTLYEQYF	TGCAGTGATAGAAGAGGGACTCTCTACGAGCAGTACTTC
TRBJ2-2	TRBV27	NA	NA	CASSFYAGELFF	TGTGCCAGCAGTTTTTATGCCGGGGAGCTGTTTTTT
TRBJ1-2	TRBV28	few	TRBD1	CASSPGATGTYYGYTF	TGTGCCAGCAGCCCCGGGGCGACAGGGACTTACTATGGCTACACCTTC
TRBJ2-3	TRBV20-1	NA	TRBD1	CSAHGGRGRTDTQYF	TGCAGTGCTCACGGGGGCAGGGGGCGAACAGATACGCAGTATTTT
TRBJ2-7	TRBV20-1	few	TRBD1	CSARGQGAGEQYF	TGCAGTGCTAGGGGACAGGGGGCGGGCGAGCAGTACTTC
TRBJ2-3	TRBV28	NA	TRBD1	CASSLIGTGGTDTQYF	TGTGCCAGCAGCTTAATCGGGACAGGGGGCACAGATACGCAGTATTTT
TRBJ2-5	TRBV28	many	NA	CASRAPTSQETQYF	TGTGCCAGCAGGGCACCGACTAGTCAAGAGACCCAGTACTTC
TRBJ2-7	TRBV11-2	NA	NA	CASSSPRVNTYEQYF	TGTGCCAGCAGCTCCCCTAGGGTTAATACCTACGAGCAGTACTTC
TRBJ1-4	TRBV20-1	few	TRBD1	CSARATGVNEKLFF	TGCAGTGCTAGAGCGACAGGGGTTAATGAAAAACTGTTTTTT
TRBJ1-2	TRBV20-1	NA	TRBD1	CSNRDRALYGYTF	TGCAGTAACCGGGACAGGGCTCTCTATGGCTACACCTTC
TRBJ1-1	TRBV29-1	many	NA	CSVRTGYDTEAFF	TGCAGCGTTCGAACAGGGTATGACACTGAAGCTTTCTTT
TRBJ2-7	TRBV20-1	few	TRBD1	CSARGSYRGLYEQYF	TGCAGTGCTAGAGGGAGTTACAGGGGCCTCTACGAGCAGTACTTC
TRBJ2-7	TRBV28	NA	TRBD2	CASSFPSGSGYEQYF	TGTGCCAGCAGTTTCCCCAGCGGGAGCGGATACGAGCAGTACTTC
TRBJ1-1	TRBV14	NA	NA	CASSQDLRQGEAFF	TGTGCCAGCAGCCAAGATCTTCGTCAGGGGGAAGCTTTCTTT